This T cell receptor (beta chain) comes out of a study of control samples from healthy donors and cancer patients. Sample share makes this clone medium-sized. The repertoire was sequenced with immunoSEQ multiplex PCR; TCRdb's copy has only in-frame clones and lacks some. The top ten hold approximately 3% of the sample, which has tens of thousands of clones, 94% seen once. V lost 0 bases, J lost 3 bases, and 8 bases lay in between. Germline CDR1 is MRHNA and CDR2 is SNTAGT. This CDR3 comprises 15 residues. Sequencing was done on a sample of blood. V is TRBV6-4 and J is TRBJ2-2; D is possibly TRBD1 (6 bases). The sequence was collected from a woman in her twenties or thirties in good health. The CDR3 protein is CASSDSRTDTGELFF. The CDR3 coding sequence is TGTGCCAGCAGTGACTCAAGGACAGACACCGGGGAGCTGTTTTTT.